Listed below are T cell receptor beta chains from one sample, sequenced in a study of blood T cell repertoires in COVID-19. TCRdb keeps only in-frame clones here, not all; method: immunoSEQ multiplex PCR. The top ten clones hold 5.5% to 6% of a sample with about 250,000 clones, 86% of them seen once. The material sequenced was peripheral blood. Receptors originate from a woman of 80 years or more with COVID-19, enrolled during active disease. CDR3s include the opening cysteine and the closing phenylalanine or tryptophan. The D gene is left open where the match is weak. Where a row states a size, it is once, few, many or the class of an expanded clone; other rows omit it.

>TRBD1|-|TRBJ2-5|TRBV19
TGTGCCAGTGGCGTACAGGGGCCCGGGGAGACCCAGTACTTC
CASGVQGPGETQYF
>-|-|TRBJ2-7|TRBV14
TGTGCCAGCAGCCCCGGCTACGAGCAGTACTTC
CASSPGYEQYF
>-|few|TRBJ1-1|TRBV28
TGTGCCAGCACCCCAGGGAACATGAACACTGAAGCTTTCTTT
CASTPGNMNTEAFF
>-|-|TRBJ1-2|TRBV25-1
TGTGCCAGCAGTGAACGTCCGGGAGTTGGCTACACCTTC
CASSERPGVGYTF
>TRBD1|-|TRBJ1-4|TRBV30
TGTGCCTGGAGCCCACAGGGGGCGGTCGAAAAACTGTTTTTT
CAWSPQGAVEKLFF
>TRBD1|-|TRBJ1-1|TRBV5-4
TGTGCCAGCAGTTATGGGGGGATCACTAAGGGGGCCACTGAAGCTTTCTTT
CASSYGGITKGATEAFF
>TRBD2|-|TRBJ2-3|TRBV19
TGTGCCAGTAGTCCAGTCGGACTAGTTCCAGATACGCAGTATTTT
CASSPVGLVPDTQYF
>TRBD2|-|TRBJ2-5|TRBV7-2
TGTGCCAGCACTCGCGGGGGGGAGAAAGATGAGACCCAGTACTTC
CASTRGGEKDETQYF
>TRBD1|-|TRBJ2-1|TRBV19
TGTGCCAGTAGTCTCCAAACCGGGACAGGGGCGGGCAATGAGCAGTTCTTC
CASSLQTGTGAGNEQFF
>TRBD1|-|TRBJ1-5|TRBV28
TGTGCCAGCAGTTTCATCCCAGGACAGGGTAACAATCAGCCCCAGCATTTT
CASSFIPGQGNNQPQHF
>TRBD1|once|TRBJ2-1|TRBV28
TGTGCCAGCAGTTCCTCCTGGACAGGAAGGCGCAATGAGCAGTTCTTC
CASSSSWTGRRNEQFF
>-|-|TRBJ1-1|TRBV6-6
TGTGCCAGCAGTTACCTTGACACTGAAGCTTTCTTT
CASSYLDTEAFF
>-|-|TRBJ1-4|TRBV5-1
TGCGCCAGCAGCTCTACCGGTACGGCAACTAATGAAAAACTGTTTTTT
CASSSTGTATNEKLFF
>-|-|TRBJ2-6|TRBV6-6
TGTGCCAGCAGTCTTACCGCATTACTATTCTCTGGGGCCAACGTCCTGACTTTC
CASSLTALLFSGANVLTF
>TRBD2|-|TRBJ2-5|TRBV3-1/TRBV3-2
TGTGCCAGCAGCCACACACTAGCGGGGGGAGAGACCCAGTACTTC
CASSHTLAGGETQYF